A selection of T cell receptor beta chains follows, all from one sample in a study of CD8 T cells in Susac syndrome. TCRdb called the immunoSEQ multiplex PCR reads again in MiXCR, with one record for every CDR3 protein. The sample contains some 180,000 distinct CDR3 sequences, 80% to 95% of which appear only once. The sample taken for sequencing was CD4+ T cells from PBMCs. These receptors all come from a human donor in good health. Both conserved end residues are part of each CDR3. A D gene is named only where the DNA matches it firmly. Only some rows state a clone size, as once, few, many or a class for expanded clones.

V,D,size,J,CDR3,DNA
TRBV7-2,TRBD1,-,TRBJ1-1,CASLSGQATSEAFF,TGTGCCAGCCTTTCGGGACAGGCTACGTCTGAAGCTTTCTTT
TRBV19,TRBD2,-,TRBJ2-2,CASSILAGATGELFF,TGTGCCAGTAGTATACTAGCGGGGGCCACCGGGGAGCTGTTTTTT
TRBV9,TRBD2,-,TRBJ2-7,CASSVGPGRDEQYF,TGTGCCAGCAGCGTAGGCCCAGGGAGGGACGAGCAGTACTTC
TRBV3-1,TRBD1,-,TRBJ1-1,CASSRTGGTTEAFF,TGTGCCAGCAGCCGAACAGGGGGAACCACTGAAGCTTTCTTT
TRBV6-1,TRBD1,-,TRBJ1-6,CASSEPGQGRGSPLHF,TGTGCCAGCAGTGAGCCCGGACAGGGGAGGGGTTCACCCCTCCACTTT
TRBV29-1,TRBD2,-,TRBJ2-1,CSVAPAGGKGEQFF,TGCAGCGTTGCTCCGGCGGGGGGGAAGGGTGAGCAGTTCTTC
TRBV6-2/TRBV6-3,-,-,TRBJ1-1,CASNPREDTEAFF,TGTGCCAGCAATCCCAGGGAGGACACTGAAGCTTTCTTT
TRBV7-8,-,-,TRBJ2-3,CASSFKGKTDTQYF,TGTGCCAGCAGCTTCAAGGGGAAAACAGATACGCAGTATTTT
TRBV28,-,-,TRBJ1-6,CASSPLPGLDSYNSPLHF,TGTGCCAGCAGCCCCCTTCCAGGGCTCGACTCCTATAATTCACCCCTCCACTTT
TRBV5-6,-,-,TRBJ2-2,CASSWGTRNTGELFF,TGTGCCAGCAGCTGGGGGACACGAAACACCGGGGAGCTGTTTTTT
TRBV7-9,-,-,TRBJ2-5,CASSSRGRGETQYF,TGTGCCAGCAGCTCCCGGGGTCGTGGGGAGACCCAGTACTTC
TRBV4-2,-,-,TRBJ2-7,CASSQDRGYGEQYF,TGTGCCAGCAGCCAAGATCGAGGGTATGGCGAGCAGTACTTC
TRBV19,-,-,TRBJ2-1,CASSIRYNEQFF,TGTGCCAGTAGTATAAGGTACAATGAGCAGTTCTTC
TRBV6-5,-,-,TRBJ2-7,CASSYLGQTYEQYF,TGTGCCAGCAGTTACCTCGGACAGACCTACGAGCAGTACTTC
TRBV30,-,-,TRBJ1-1,CAWSVTGSMNTEAFF,TGTGCCTGGAGCGTAACAGGGTCCATGAACACTGAAGCTTTCTTT
TRBV10-3,-,-,TRBJ2-4,CAINPAGTNIQYF,TGTGCCATCAATCCCGCGGGAACAAACATTCAGTACTTC
TRBV6-1,-,few,TRBJ1-1,CASSGGLGNTEAFF,TGTGCCAGCAGTGGTGGCTTGGGGAACACTGAAGCTTTCTTT